These T cell receptor beta chains were read from a single sample in a study of immune evolution from preneoplasia to lung adenocarcinoma. Sequencing used immunoSEQ multiplex PCR; TCRdb keeps in-frame clones, though not all of them. Among about 41,000 clones listed, approximately 79% were seen once. The specimen sequenced was FFPE invasive lung adenocarcinoma tissue. All receptors come from a person in their sixties with lung adenocarcinoma. CDR3s include the opening cysteine and the closing phenylalanine or tryptophan. The order of the fields is V gene, J gene, clone size, D gene, CDR3 DNA, CDR3 protein. A D gene is named only where the DNA matches it firmly. Clone sizes are given selectively: once, few, many, or a class where the clone is expanded.

TRBV30	TRBJ2-2	-	TRBD2	TGTGCCTGGAGTGCCGGGACTAGCGGGAGGAACACCGGGGAGCTGTTTTTT	CAWSAGTSGRNTGELFF
TRBV2	TRBJ2-7	-	-	TGTGCCACCGCACCTAGGGGTAGCCACGAGCAGTACTTC	CATAPRGSHEQYF
TRBV5-1	TRBJ2-1	once	-	TGCGCCAGCAGAAGATTGGGGGCGCAGTACAATTATTACAATGAGCAGTTCTTC	CASRRLGAQYNYYNEQFF
TRBV2	TRBJ1-1	-	TRBD1	TGTGCCAGCAGCCTCCGGGACAGGGACACTGAAGCTTTCTTT	CASSLRDRDTEAFF
TRBV5-6	TRBJ1-5	-	-	TGTGCCAGCAGCTTTGCCGGGGGTAGCAATCAGCCCCAGCATTTT	CASSFAGGSNQPQHF
TRBV7-3	TRBJ2-3	medium-sized	-	TGTGCCAGCAACCGCACAGATACGCAGTATTTT	CASNRTDTQYF
TRBV4-2	TRBJ1-2	-	-	TGTGCCAGCAGCCAAGATTGGGCAGACCTAGGAGGCTACACCTTC	CASSQDWADLGGYTF
TRBV30	TRBJ2-6	-	-	TGTGCCTGGAGTGTACTCACGCACTCTGGGGCCAACGTCCTGACTTTC	CAWSVLTHSGANVLTF
TRBV6-1	TRBJ2-5	-	-	TGTGCCAGCAGTGAATCTAGCCGGGGGTGGAAGACCCAGTACTTC	CASSESSRGWKTQYF
TRBV13	TRBJ2-6	-	TRBD2	TGTGCCAGCAGCTTCTTTCCCGGGACTAATACTGGGGCCAACGTCCTGACTTTC	CASSFFPGTNTGANVLTF
TRBV5-4	TRBJ2-3	-	-	TGTGCCAGCAGTCCCGGCGGAGCTCAAGATACGCAGTATTTT	CASSPGGAQDTQYF
TRBV25-1	TRBJ2-7	-	TRBD2	TGTGCCAGCAGGAAACCGGGACTAGCGGGCGAGCAGTACTTC	CASRKPGLAGEQYF
TRBV19	TRBJ2-2	few	-	TGTGCCAGTAGAAGCGGGCGCGGGGACACCGGGGAGCTGTTTTTT	CASRSGRGDTGELFF
TRBV5-6	TRBJ2-3	-	TRBD1	TGTGCCAGCAGCTTCCGGACAGGGGTAACAGATACGCAGTATTTT	CASSFRTGVTDTQYF
TRBV28	TRBJ2-1	-	-	TGTGCCAGCAGCTCACTAAGGGGGCAGTTCTTC	CASSSLRGQFF
TRBV6-5	TRBJ2-5	-	-	TGTGCCAGCATCCCCAGCGGCCAAGAGACCCAGTACTTC	CASIPSGQETQYF
TRBV12-5	TRBJ1-1	once	-	TGTGCTAGTGGTTTGGATGGGGGGCTTCACGCTTTCTTT	CASGLDGGLHAFF
TRBV19	TRBJ2-7	-	-	TGTGCCAGTAGTATTGGTCGTTCCTACGAGCAGTACTTC	CASSIGRSYEQYF
TRBV14	TRBJ2-1	-	-	TGTGCCAGCAGCCAAGATAACCGCAATGAGCAGTTCTTC	CASSQDNRNEQFF
TRBV19	TRBJ1-5	once	-	TGTGCCAGTAGTACAGGTCGGTTAAATCAGCCCCAGCATTTT	CASSTGRLNQPQHF
TRBV9	TRBJ2-2	-	TRBD2	TGTGCCAGCAGCGTAGGCCCAGGGACTAGCGGGATCGAGCTGTTTTTT	CASSVGPGTSGIELFF
TRBV7-9	TRBJ2-2	-	-	TGTGCCAGCAGCCCCGGCACTGGCAACACCGGGGAGCTGTTTTTT	CASSPGTGNTGELFF
TRBV27	TRBJ2-7	-	-	TGTGCCAGCAGTTCCGGGTGGGCCGAGCAGTACTTC	CASSSGWAEQYF
TRBV5-4	TRBJ2-3	-	TRBD2	TGTGCCAGCAGCCCCGCGGGAGGCCCCACTAGCACAGATACGCAGTATTTT	CASSPAGGPTSTDTQYF
TRBV19	TRBJ1-2	-	-	TGTGCCAGTAGTCCCCGGACCGCGTATGGCTACACCTTC	CASSPRTAYGYTF
TRBV28	TRBJ1-2	-	-	TGTGCCAGCAGTTCCCCGGTAGTACCGACGATCAACTATGGCTACACCTTC	CASSSPVVPTINYGYTF
TRBV6-1	TRBJ2-5	-	-	TGTGCCAGCAGTGAATTGACAGGATTACAGCGGGAATTTAAAGAGACCCAGTACTTC	CASSELTGLQREFKETQYF
TRBV28	TRBJ2-3	-	TRBD2	TGTGCCAGCAGTTTAACCAGCGGGAGGGCTACAGATACGCAGTATTTT	CASSLTSGRATDTQYF
TRBV7-6	TRBJ2-5	-	-	TGTGCCAGCAGCTTAGTTGCAGCAGCTCCTGAGACCCAGTACTTC	CASSLVAAAPETQYF
TRBV4-1	TRBJ1-1	-	-	TGCGCCAGCAGCCAGGGACGGGTGGGTACTGAAGCTTTCTTT	CASSQGRVGTEAFF
TRBV7-2	TRBJ1-2	-	TRBD1	TGTGCCAGCAGCTTAATGACAGGGGATAAGGGCTACACCTTC	CASSLMTGDKGYTF
TRBV7-9	TRBJ2-7	once	-	TGTGCCAGCAGCTTAGAGGGAAGTCTCTACGAGCAGTACTTC	CASSLEGSLYEQYF
TRBV29-1	TRBJ1-5	-	-	TGCAGCGTTGGGTTGTTAGGGATCGGCAATCAGCCCCAGCATTTT	CSVGLLGIGNQPQHF
TRBV6-6	TRBJ2-2	-	-	TGTGCCAGCAGTCCCAGAGGGGGAGAAGGGCTGTTTTTT	CASSPRGGEGLFF
TRBV28	TRBJ1-1	-	-	TGTGCCAGCAGTTTCGTGGAAATCGCGGCTTTCTTT	CASSFVEIAAFF
TRBV7-3	TRBJ2-5	once	-	TGTGCCAGCAGCTTAGTCAGGGGCGTACAAGAGACCCAGTACTTC	CASSLVRGVQETQYF
TRBV5-1	TRBJ2-7	-	TRBD1	TGCGCCAGCAGCTTGGGGCAGGGGGCCTACGAGCAGTACTTC	CASSLGQGAYEQYF
TRBV4-1	TRBJ2-2	-	TRBD2	TGCGCCAGCAGCCAAGATGGGGGGAGGGACACCGGGGAGCTGTTTTTT	CASSQDGGRDTGELFF
TRBV14	TRBJ2-1	-	-	TGTGCCAGCAGCCCCGTGGACAAAGGGGAGCAGTTCTTC	CASSPVDKGEQFF
TRBV18	TRBJ2-1	-	-	TGTGCCAGCTCACCACCGGCATCCGGGTTTTCGGCAAATGAGCAGTTCTTC	CASSPPASGFSANEQFF
TRBV28	TRBJ1-5	-	-	TGTGCCAGCAGCCTCCTATGGCAGCCCCAGCATTTT	CASSLLWQPQHF
TRBV29-1	TRBJ2-1	few	-	TGCAGCGTTACTTGGACTAGGGGGAATGAGCAGTTCTTC	CSVTWTRGNEQFF
TRBV6-6	TRBJ2-7	-	TRBD2	TGTGCCAGCCGGTTAGCGGGGCGCTACGAGCAGTACTTC	CASRLAGRYEQYF
TRBV7-9	TRBJ2-2	-	TRBD2	TGTGCCAGCAGCTCTCTAGCGGCGAACACCGGGGAGCTGTTTTTT	CASSSLAANTGELFF
TRBV5-1	TRBJ2-2	-	-	TGCGCCAGCAGCGTCTTAGGGTCCGCTGGCACCGGGGAGCTGTTTTTT	CASSVLGSAGTGELFF
TRBV7-3	TRBJ2-2	-	TRBD2	TGTGCCAGCAGCACCGGGACTAGCGGCACCGGGGAGCTGTTTTTT	CASSTGTSGTGELFF
TRBV29-1	TRBJ1-1	-	-	TGCAGCGTCCAGACCTCGGAGAACACTGAAGCTTTCTTT	CSVQTSENTEAFF
TRBV11-3	TRBJ2-1	-	-	TGTGCCAGCAGCTCCGACGGAAGGGCCTACAATGAGCAGTTCTTC	CASSSDGRAYNEQFF
TRBV4-2	TRBJ2-7	-	-	TGTGCCAGCAGCCGGCGAGGGGGATTAAAGTACGAGCAGTACTTC	CASSRRGGLKYEQYF
TRBV29-1	TRBJ1-2	-	-	TGCAGCCATTGGTCCGGGGGCTATGGCTACACCTTC	CSHWSGGYGYTF
TRBV27	TRBJ2-7	-	TRBD2	TGTGCCAGCTGGAAACGGGAGGAGTACGAGCAGTACTTC	CASWKREEYEQYF
TRBV11-2	TRBJ2-4	few	TRBD1	TGTGCCAGCACCGGGACAGGACAGGGTCAGTACTTC	CASTGTGQGQYF